At least ten counts were recorded for the clone carrying this T cell receptor beta chain. Its specificity is not known. The diagnosis combined clinical symptoms, thyroxine, TRAb, thyroid ultrasound and orbital computed tomography scans. The data belong to a study of Graves' ophthalmopathy and Graves' hyperthyroidism. At the level of the study: Prior to any treatment, peripheral blood was collected at the time of initial diagnosis.

The CDR3 length is 14 residues. V dropped 5 bases and J dropped 1; count of bases not matched to a gene: 5. Germline V gives CDR1 SGHKS, CDR2 YYEKEE (reference sequence). The study's findings and limits: At 70.59% sensitivity and approximately 72% specificity, the model predicted progression of the ophthalmopathy.

Amplification of the TCR beta CDR3 regions used RNA transcripts (as template). RT-PCR in the first round used HTBI primers; a second-round multiplex PCR followed. TCRdb recomputed calls from the multiplex PCR reads with MiXCR, one row per CDR3 protein. The sample lists about 420,000 distinct CDR3 sequences, around 21% occurring once. This rearrangement joins TRBV5-5 to TRBJ2-5; TRBD1 agrees at 7 bases. What was sequenced was peripheral blood. This sequence was found in a woman aged 18-30 years with stable Graves' hyperthyroidism. The chain's CDR3 is CASRGYRGQETQYF. As DNA, the CDR3 is TGTGCCAGCAGGGGATACAGGGGCCAAGAGACCCAGTACTTC.